Listed here are 24 T cell receptor beta chains from one sample, sequenced in a study of tumor-infiltrating lymphocytes in primary liver carcinoma. With around 490 ng total RNA as template and a constant-region primer, TCR beta cDNA was made. Library construction for TCR beta comprised three nested multiplex PCR rounds performed with slightly modified ARM-PCR. A C-beta reverse primer was combined with TRBV1-TRBV30 forward primers in the first two PCR rounds, and each round had 10 cycles. Using its own MiXCR run on the multiplex PCR reads, TCRdb lists one record per CDR3 protein. Of tens of thousands of distinct CDR3 sequences in the sample, over 60% were seen once. Without any cell sorting, about 19-30 mg of bulk tissue yielded co-extracted RNA and DNA. Sequenced sample: liver tumor tissue from sampling region 3. This sample's subset: tumor region T3, left-lateral pole. The receptors shown here come from a man aged 40-55 years with primary liver carcinoma and hepatitis B virus infection.

As concerns this clonotype: Since the CDR3 does not end with the conserved phenylalanine or tryptophan, this likely comes from a read error. The V gene is TRBV29-1, the J gene TRBJ2-5; TRBD2 might be the D (5 bases). CDR1 and CDR2 from the germline V gene are SQVTM and ANQGSEA. This CDR3 region has 14 residues. The CDR3 nucleotides are TGCAGTTACCTCCCCCCCCGGGGTAGAGAGACCCAGTACATA. This encodes CSYLPPRGRETQYI.

The chain is built from TRBV5-1 and TRBJ1-2; D uncertain. The CDR3 contains 13 residues. Germline CDR1 reads SGHRS; CDR2 reads YFSETQ. The CDR3 sequence: CARSSTNAIGYTF. The CDR3 nucleotides read TGCGCAAGAAGTTCGACCAACGCCATCGGCTACACCTTC.

The rearrangement joins TRBV5-5 to TRBJ2-1; weak D call: TRBD2 (5 bases). Germline lookup yields CDR1 SGHKS and CDR2 YYEKEE (reference sequence). This CDR3 has 15 residues. V was pared by 4 bases and J by 15 bases, with 26 bases between. The CDR3 region is CASSPGLGSYNVLFF. As DNA, the CDR3 is TGTGCCAGCAGCCCTGGACTGGGTTCCTATAATGTGCTGTTCTTC.

As concerns this clonotype: Relative to the germline gene, one junction end is altered; a read error may explain this. This chain joins TRBV11-2 and TRBJ2-3; 7 nucleotides align to TRBD1. The germline CDR1 and CDR2 sequences are SGHAT and FQNNGV. This CDR3 has 14 residues. The CDR3 reads CASSLEGGIDTLYF. The CDR3 DNA is TGTGCCAGTAGCTTAGAAGGGGGCATAGATACGCTGTATTTT.

The V gene is TRBV28, the J gene TRBJ2-7, with TRBD2 matching over 11 bases. Unmatched junction bases numbered 10, after V lost 5 bases and J lost 10 bases. The CDR3 covers 14 residues. Per germline, CDR1 MDHEN and CDR2 SYDVKM. CDR3 amino acids: CASSPLAGDYQQYF. Written as DNA, the CDR3 is TGTGCCAGCAGTCCACTAGCGGGAGACTACCAACAGTACTTC.

Remarks on this clonotype: A read error may account for a junction end that differs from germline. The chain combines TRBV6-5 with TRBJ2-6, with D possibly being TRBD1 (5 bases). From germline, CDR1 is MNHEY and CDR2 SVGAGI. The CDR3 sequence is 15 residues long. The DNA of the CDR3 is TGCGCCAGCAATCCCGACCTTCCTGGGGCCAACGTTCTGACTTTC. Translated: CASNPDLPGANVLTF.

The chain combines TRBV12-3 or TRBV12-4 with TRBJ2-7; D is unclear. The CDR3 loop spans 16 amino acids. V was clipped by 2 bases and J by 0 bases, with 14 bases between them. Here the CDR3 DNA reads TGTGCCAGCAGTTTAATAAGCCCCGGTAACTCCTACGAGCAGTACTTC. Translation: CASSLISPGNSYEQYF.

On this clonotype: At one end the junction does not follow the germline gene, possibly because of a read error. The chain uses TRBV28 and TRBJ2-5; D gene uncertain. This CDR3 has 14 residues. Germline CDR1 MDHEN, CDR2 SYDVKM. The CDR3 DNA reads TGTGGCAGCAGTCCCGGCGGAGTCCAAGAGACCCAGTATTTC. It is translated as CGSSPGGVQETQYF.

To note about this clonotype: The junction does not match germline at one end; this may be a read error. The genes are TRBV28 and TRBJ1-5; possibly TRBD1 for D (5 bases). Germline lookup yields CDR1 MDHEN and CDR2 SYDVKM. CDR3 length equals 14 residues. The CDR3 nucleotides are TGTGCCAGCAGCAAAGGGGAAGCCAATCGGCCCCAGCATTTT. Translating it yields CASSKGEANRPQHF.

This clonotype was recorded many times. The J gene is TRBJ2-1, the V gene TRBV7-9; D unclear. The V gene lost 3 bases and the J gene lost 7 bases, with 13 bases spanning the gap. The CDR3 loop spans 14 amino acids. CDR1 SEHNR and CDR2 FQNEAQ come from the germline V gene (reference sequence). This CDR3 is CASSFGPGRNEQFF. The CDR3 nucleotides are TGTGCCAGCAGCTTTGGGCCAGGTCGGAATGAGCAGTTCTTC.

This clonotype occurred many times. This chain links TRBV7-9 with TRBJ1-1; 10 nucleotides agree with TRBD1. Germline V gives CDR1 SEHNR, CDR2 FQNEAQ (reference sequence). The CDR3 consists of 13 residues. The V gene end was trimmed by 5 bases and the J gene end by 4 bases; junction bases not matched to a gene: 1. The CDR3 coding sequence is TGTGCCAGCAGCCGGACAGGGGGCACTGAAGCTTTCTTT. Translated: CASSRTGGTEAFF. Together with reference TRBV7-9 and TRBJ1-1, the CDR3 gives the full variable domain: DTGVSQNPRHKITKRGQNVTFRCDPISEHNRLYWYRQTLGQGPEFLTYFQNEAQLEKSRLLSDRFSAERPKGSFSTLEIQRTEQGDSAMYLCASSRTGGTEAFFGQGTRLTVV.

For this clonotype: An end of the junction does not agree with germline; a read error may underlie this. This rearrangement joins TRBV11-2 to TRBJ2-5; 15 bases fit TRBD2. The CDR3 length is 18 residues. Germline V gene sequence: CDR1 SGHAT, CDR2 FQNNGV. The CDR3 region has the DNA TGTGCCAGCAGTAGCGCCGGGACTAGCGGGAGGTCCCAAGCGACCAAGTACTTC. Amino acid sequence: CASSSAGTSGRSQATKYF.

The V call is TRBV10-3, the J call TRBJ2-7, with 16 bases that match TRBD2. Germline assignment: CDR1 ENHRY and CDR2 SYGVKD. The CDR3 extends over 19 amino acids. V lost 7 bases, J lost 0 bases, and 12 bases stayed unmatched. Written as DNA, the CDR3 is TGTGCCATCAACAAACAATCGGGACTAGCGGGAGGGTTCTCCTACGAGCAGTACGTC. Translation: CAINKQSGLAGGFSYEQYV.

The J gene is TRBJ1-2, the V gene TRBV18; D gene unclear. Germline lookup yields CDR1 KGHSH and CDR2 LQKENI. The CDR3 is 13 amino acids. The V end was cut by 3 bases, the J end by 6 bases, with 11 bases between. The CDR3 spells CASSPPPPDGYTF. CDR3 DNA: TGTGCCAGCTCACCGCCCCCCCCCGATGGCTACACCTTC.

On this clonotype itself: The junction departs from germline at one end; a sequencing error may be responsible. The rearrangement links TRBV4-1 to TRBJ1-2, with TRBD1 matching 8 bases. The CDR3 consists of 14 residues. Looked up from germline, CDR1 is MGHRA and CDR2 is YSYEKL. The CDR3 here is CASRLGDRSYCYTF. DNA of the CDR3: TGCGCCAGCAGGCTAGGGGACAGGAGCTATTGCTACACCTTC.

This chain uses TRBV6-1 with TRBJ1-1, with D hard to call. V gave up 7 bases and J gave up 4 bases, with 10 bases separating them. From germline, CDR1 is MNHNS and CDR2 SASEGT. The CDR3 is made up of 12 amino acids. The chain's CDR3 is CASIIGTTEAFF. The CDR3 coding sequence is TGTGCCAGCATAATAGGAACCACTGAAGCTTTCTTT.

As regards this clonotype: Compared with germline, one end of the junction differs, possibly owing to a read error. The V gene is TRBV6-2 or TRBV6-3, the J gene TRBJ1-4; D perhaps matches TRBD1 (5 bases). The CDR3 is 18 amino acids. Germline CDR1 MNHEY, CDR2 SVGEGT. Here the CDR3 DNA reads TGTGCCAGCAGCTACTCGACAAGACAGTGCGCTGGTAATGAAAAACTGTTTTTT. Translation: CASSYSTRQCAGNEKLFF.

Note on this clonotype: One end of the junction varies from germline; a read error may be responsible. The chain uses TRBV5-1 and TRBJ2-2; a possible D gene is TRBD2 (5 bases). Germline V CDR1 and CDR2: SGHRS, YFSETQ. This CDR3 is 16 amino acids long. This chain's CDR3 is CASSLETGFGTGELFF. CDR3 bases: TGCGCCAGCAGCTTGGAAACGGGGTTCGGCACCGGGGAGCTATTTTTT.

Notes on this clonotype: At one end, the junction sequence differs from germline, possibly due to a read error. The CDR3 coding sequence is TGTACCAGGTGGCCCCTTAAGCCCATCACCGGGGAGCTGTTTTTT. Protein: CTRWPLKPITGELFF. The chain carries TRBV11-3 and TRBJ2-2; D unclear. Germline CDR1 reads SGHNT; CDR2 reads YENEEA. The CDR3 totals 15 residues.

This clonotype was counted once. The chain recombines TRBV27 with TRBJ2-2, with a tentative D call TRBD1 (5 bases). Germline V gene lookup returns CDR1 MNHEY and CDR2 SMNVEV (reference sequence). The V end lost 7 bases, the J end lost 6 bases, and 21 bases lay between the germline ends. The CDR3 contains 16 residues. The CDR3 is CASTLWGGLTAGELFF. In DNA form, the CDR3 reads TGTGCCAGCACTTTGTGGGGCGGCCTTACGGCCGGGGAGCTGTTTTTT.

About this clonotype: An end of the junction does not agree with germline; a read error may underlie this. The CDR3 protein is CASNNDRERQANYGYTF. CDR3 nucleotide sequence: TGCGCCAGCAATAATGACAGAGAACGCCAAGCTAACTATGGGTACACCTTC. This chain connects TRBV10-1 to TRBJ1-2, with D tentatively TRBD1 (5 bases). CDR1 and CDR2 from the germline V gene are WNHNN and SYGVQD (reference sequence). The CDR3 consists of 17 residues.

In regard to this clonotype: This likely comes from a read error, as the CDR3 has no conserved phenylalanine or tryptophan at its end. The genes are TRBV10-3 and TRBJ2-5, with 10 nucleotides matching TRBD1. The CDR3 spans 13 residues. Germline CDR1 ENHRY, CDR2 SYGVKD. The CDR3 here is CTISDRGRETQYS. The DNA for the CDR3 is TGTACCATCAGTGACAGGGGGCGTGAGACCCAGTACTCC.

There are a few counts of this clonotype. V gene TRBV6-5 combines with J gene TRBJ2-1, with TRBD1 identical over 7 bases. After removal of 8 bases from V and 1 base from J, the junction contained 8 bases not matched to a gene. CDR3 size: 15 residues. CDR1 and CDR2 (germline): MNHEY, SVGAGI. CDR3 loop: CASGSLTGSYNEQFF. DNA of the CDR3: TGTGCCAGCGGTTCCCTGACAGGGTCCTACAATGAGCAGTTCTTC.

This clonotype was found a few times. This may stem from a read error, because a much larger clone lies one nucleotide away. V and J are TRBV28 and TRBJ2-5, with 10 bases aligning to TRBD2. The germline CDR1 and CDR2 sequences are MDHEN and SYDVKM. The CDR3 length is 15 residues. CDR3 in DNA: TGTGCCACCAGTACACCAATAGCGGGGGGAGAGACCCAGTACTTC. Its translation is CATSTPIAGGETQYF. Full variable domain (outside the CDR3, taken from reference TRBV28 and TRBJ2-5): DVKVTQSSRYLVKRTGEKVFLECVQDMDHENMFWYRQDPGLGLRLIYFSYDVKMKEKGDIPEGYSVSREKKERFSLILESASTNQTSMYLCATSTPIAGGETQYFGPGTRLLVL.